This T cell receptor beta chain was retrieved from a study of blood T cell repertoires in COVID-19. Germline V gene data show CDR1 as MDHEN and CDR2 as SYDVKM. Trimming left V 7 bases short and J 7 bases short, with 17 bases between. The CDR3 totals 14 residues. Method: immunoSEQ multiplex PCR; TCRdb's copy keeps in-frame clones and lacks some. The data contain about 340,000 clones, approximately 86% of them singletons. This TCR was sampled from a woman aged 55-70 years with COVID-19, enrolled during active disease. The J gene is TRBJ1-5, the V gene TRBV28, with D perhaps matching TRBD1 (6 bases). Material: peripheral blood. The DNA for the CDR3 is TGTGCCAGCATCCCTCAGGGGATCGGGCAGCCCCAGCATTTT. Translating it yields CASIPQGIGQPQHF.